This entry features one T cell receptor (beta chain) sequence. As yet, its antigen is unknown. This sample was taken from a study of T cells after yellow fever vaccination. Study at large: Researchers used SMART-Seq v4 Ultra Low Input to prepare fractions that had low cell numbers.

CDR1 is SGDLS and CDR2 is YYNGEE in the germline V gene. This CDR3 is 12 amino acids long. Trimming cost V 0 bases and J 8 bases, with 8 bases left between them. Study findings and constraints: Clonotypes shared by both compartments, CD4 and CD8, made up a small share.

The study made its TCR cDNA through 5'RACE template switching. That step introduced a universal primer site along with UMIs. A single record per CDR3 protein comes from TCRdb applying MiXCR to the 5' RACE reads. The sample records 400,000 or so distinct CDR3 sequences, around 19% being singletons. This sequence joins TRBV9 and TRBJ1-2, with D unresolved. The sample in question was PBMCs, obtained before the yellow fever booster vaccination. The TCR comes from a man between 18 and 35 years old who received the YFV17D yellow fever vaccine. The CDR3 loop reads CASSVDGRGYTF. The CDR3 DNA sequence: TGTGCCAGCAGCGTAGACGGGAGAGGCTACACCTTC.